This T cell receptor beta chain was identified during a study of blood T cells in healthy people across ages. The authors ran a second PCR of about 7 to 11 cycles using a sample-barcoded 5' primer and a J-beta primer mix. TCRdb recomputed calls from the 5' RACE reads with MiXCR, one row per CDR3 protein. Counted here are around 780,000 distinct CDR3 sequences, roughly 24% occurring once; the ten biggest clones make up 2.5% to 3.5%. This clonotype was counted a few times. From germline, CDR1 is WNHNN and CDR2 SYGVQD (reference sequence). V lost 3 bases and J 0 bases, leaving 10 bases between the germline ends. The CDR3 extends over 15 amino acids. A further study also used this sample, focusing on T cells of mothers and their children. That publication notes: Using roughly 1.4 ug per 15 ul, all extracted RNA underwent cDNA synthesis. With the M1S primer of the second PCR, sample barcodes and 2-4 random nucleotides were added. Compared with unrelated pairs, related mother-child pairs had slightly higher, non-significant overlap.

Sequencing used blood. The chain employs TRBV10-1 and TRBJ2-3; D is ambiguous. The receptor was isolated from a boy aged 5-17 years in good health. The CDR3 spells CASSDGVLSTDTQYF. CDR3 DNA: TGCGCCAGCAGTGATGGAGTCCTTAGCACAGATACGCAGTATTTT.